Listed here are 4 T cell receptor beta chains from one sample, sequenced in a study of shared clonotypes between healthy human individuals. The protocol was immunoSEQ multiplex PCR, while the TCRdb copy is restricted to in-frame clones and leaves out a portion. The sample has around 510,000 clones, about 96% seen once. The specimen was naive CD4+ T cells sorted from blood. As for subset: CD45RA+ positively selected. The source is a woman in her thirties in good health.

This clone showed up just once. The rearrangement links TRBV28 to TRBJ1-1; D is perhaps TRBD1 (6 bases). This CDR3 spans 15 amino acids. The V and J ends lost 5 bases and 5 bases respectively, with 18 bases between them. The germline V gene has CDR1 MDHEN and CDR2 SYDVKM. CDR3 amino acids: CASSPSLGGRTEAFF. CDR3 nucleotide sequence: TGTGCCAGCAGTCCCTCCCTCGGGGGCAGGACTGAAGCTTTCTTT. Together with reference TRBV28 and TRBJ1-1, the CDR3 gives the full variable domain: DVKVTQSSRYLVKRTGEKVFLECVQDMDHENMFWYRQDPGLGLRLIYFSYDVKMKEKGDIPEGYSVSREKKERFSLILESASTNQTSMYLCASSPSLGGRTEAFFGQGTRLTVV.

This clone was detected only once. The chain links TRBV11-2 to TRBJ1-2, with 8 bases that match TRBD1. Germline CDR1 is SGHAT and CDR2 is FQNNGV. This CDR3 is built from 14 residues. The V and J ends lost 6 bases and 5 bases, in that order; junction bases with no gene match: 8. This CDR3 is CASRNTGGSYGYTF. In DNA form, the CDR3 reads TGTGCCAGCAGAAATACAGGGGGGTCGTATGGCTACACCTTC.

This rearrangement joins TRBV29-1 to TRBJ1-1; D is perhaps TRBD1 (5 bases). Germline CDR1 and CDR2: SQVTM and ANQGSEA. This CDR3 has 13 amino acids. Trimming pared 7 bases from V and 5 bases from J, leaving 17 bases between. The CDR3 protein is CSAHQGAGTEAFF. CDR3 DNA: TGCAGCGCCCACCAAGGGGCAGGGACTGAAGCTTTCTTT.

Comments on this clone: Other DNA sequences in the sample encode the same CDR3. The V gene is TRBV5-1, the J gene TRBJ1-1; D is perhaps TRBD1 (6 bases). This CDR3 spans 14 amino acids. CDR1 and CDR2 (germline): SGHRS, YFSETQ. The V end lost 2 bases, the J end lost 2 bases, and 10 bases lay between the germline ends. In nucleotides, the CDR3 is TGCGCCAGCAGCTTACAGGGAGGCAACACTGAAGCTTTCTTT. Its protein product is CASSLQGGNTEAFF.